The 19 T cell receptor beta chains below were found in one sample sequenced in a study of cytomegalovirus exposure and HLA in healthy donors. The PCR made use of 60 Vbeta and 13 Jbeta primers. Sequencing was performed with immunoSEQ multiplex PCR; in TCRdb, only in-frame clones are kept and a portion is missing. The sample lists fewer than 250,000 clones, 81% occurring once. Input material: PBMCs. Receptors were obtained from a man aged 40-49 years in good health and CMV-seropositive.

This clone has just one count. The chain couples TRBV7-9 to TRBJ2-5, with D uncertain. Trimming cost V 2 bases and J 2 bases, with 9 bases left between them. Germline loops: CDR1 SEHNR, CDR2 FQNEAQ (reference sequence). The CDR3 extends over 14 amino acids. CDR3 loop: CASSLSPVQETQYF. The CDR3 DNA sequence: TGTGCCAGCAGCTTATCCCCCGTACAAGAGACCCAGTACTTC.

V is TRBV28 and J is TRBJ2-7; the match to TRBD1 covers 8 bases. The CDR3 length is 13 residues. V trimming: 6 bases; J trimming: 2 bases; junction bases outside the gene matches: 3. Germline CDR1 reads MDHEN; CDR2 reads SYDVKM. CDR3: CASSLDRAYEQYF. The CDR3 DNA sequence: TGTGCCAGCAGCTTGGACAGGGCCTACGAGCAGTACTTC.

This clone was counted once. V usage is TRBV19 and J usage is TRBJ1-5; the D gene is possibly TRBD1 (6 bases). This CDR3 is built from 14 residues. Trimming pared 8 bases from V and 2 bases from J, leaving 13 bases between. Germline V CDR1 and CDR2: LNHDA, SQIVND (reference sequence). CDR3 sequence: CASHGQSGNQPQHF. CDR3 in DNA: TGTGCCAGTCACGGACAGAGTGGCAATCAGCCCCAGCATTTT. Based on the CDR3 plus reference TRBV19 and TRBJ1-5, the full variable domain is DGGITQSPKYLFRKEGQNVTLSCEQNLNHDAMYWYRQDPGQGLRLIYYSQIVNDFQKGDIAEGYSVSREKKESFPLTVTSAQKNPTAFYLCASHGQSGNQPQHFGDGTRLSIL.

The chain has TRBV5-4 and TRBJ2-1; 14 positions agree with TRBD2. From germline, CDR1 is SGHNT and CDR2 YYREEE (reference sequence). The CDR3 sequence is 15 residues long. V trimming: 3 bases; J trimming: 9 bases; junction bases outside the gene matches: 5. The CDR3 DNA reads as TGTGCCAGCAGCTGGACTAGCGGGGGGACCGGTGAGCAGTTCTTC. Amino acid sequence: CASSWTSGGTGEQFF.

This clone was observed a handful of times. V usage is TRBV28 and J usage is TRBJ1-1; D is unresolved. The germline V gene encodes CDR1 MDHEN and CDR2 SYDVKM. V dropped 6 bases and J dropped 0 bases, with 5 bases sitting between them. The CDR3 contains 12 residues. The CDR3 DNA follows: TGTGCCAGCAGCGGGTTGAACACTGAAGCTTTCTTT. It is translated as CASSGLNTEAFF.

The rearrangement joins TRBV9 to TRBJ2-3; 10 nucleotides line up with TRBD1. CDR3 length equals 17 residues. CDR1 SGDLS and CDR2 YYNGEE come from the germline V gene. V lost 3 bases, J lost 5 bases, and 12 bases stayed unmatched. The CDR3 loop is CASSAGTGDLAIDTQYF. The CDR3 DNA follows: TGTGCCAGCAGCGCCGGGACAGGGGATTTGGCAATAGATACGCAGTATTTT.

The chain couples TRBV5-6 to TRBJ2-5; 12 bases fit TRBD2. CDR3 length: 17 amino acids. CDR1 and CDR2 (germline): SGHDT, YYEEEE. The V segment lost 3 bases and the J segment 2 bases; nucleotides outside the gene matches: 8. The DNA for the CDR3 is TGTGCCAGCAGCTCGCCCACTCTAGCGGGGGGGCAAGAGACCCAGTACTTC. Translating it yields CASSSPTLAGGQETQYF.

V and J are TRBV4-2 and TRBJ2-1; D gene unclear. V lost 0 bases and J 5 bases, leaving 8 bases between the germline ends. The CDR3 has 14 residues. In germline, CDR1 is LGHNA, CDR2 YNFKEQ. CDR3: CASSQDKRDNEQFF. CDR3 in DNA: TGTGCCAGCAGCCAAGATAAACGGGACAATGAGCAGTTCTTC.

The CDR3 DNA follows: TGCGCCAGCAGCCAAGGGGGGGAGGCCTATCTCTACGAGCAGTACTTC. This translates into CASSQGGEAYLYEQYF. The chain employs TRBV4-1 and TRBJ2-7; a weak D match, TRBD2 (6 bases). The length of the CDR3 is 16 residues. V shed 1 base and J shed 3 bases, with 16 bases lying between them. Looked up from germline, CDR1 is MGHRA and CDR2 is YSYEKL.

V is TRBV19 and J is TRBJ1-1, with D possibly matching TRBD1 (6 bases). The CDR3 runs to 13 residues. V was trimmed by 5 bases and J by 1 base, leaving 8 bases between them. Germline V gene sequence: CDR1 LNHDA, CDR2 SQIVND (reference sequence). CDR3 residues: CASSQTGNTEAFF. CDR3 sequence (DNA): TGTGCCAGTAGTCAGACAGGGAACACTGAAGCTTTCTTT. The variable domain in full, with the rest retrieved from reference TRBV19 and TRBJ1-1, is DGGITQSPKYLFRKEGQNVTLSCEQNLNHDAMYWYRQDPGQGLRLIYYSQIVNDFQKGDIAEGYSVSREKKESFPLTVTSAQKNPTAFYLCASSQTGNTEAFFGQGTRLTVV.

The CDR3 coding sequence is TGTGCCAGCAGCTTAGTTGCAGGGTCTAGGGATACGCAGTATTTT. Translated, it gives CASSLVAGSRDTQYF. This sequence joins TRBV7-9 and TRBJ2-3; TRBD1 is a possible D gene (5 bases). Germline-derived CDR1 and CDR2 are SEHNR and FQNEAQ (reference sequence). This CDR3 region has 15 residues. V lost 1 base and J 6 bases, leaving 14 bases between the germline ends.

DNA for the CDR3: TGTGCCAGCTCCCAAGACAGGGGCAGCTATGGCTACACCTTC. It codes for CASSQDRGSYGYTF. This rearrangement joins TRBV18 to TRBJ1-2; 8 positions match TRBD1. Germline lookup yields CDR1 KGHSH and CDR2 LQKENI. V shed 6 bases and J 4 bases; nucleotides not matched to a gene: 7. CDR3 length: 14 residues. The full variable domain, in which reference TRBV18 and TRBJ1-2 provide the parts outside the CDR3, is NAGVMQNPRHLVRRRGQEARLRCSPMKGHSHVYWYRQLPEEGLKFMVYLQKENIIDESGMPKERFSAEFPKEGPSILRIQQVVRGDSAAYFCASSQDRGSYGYTFGSGTRLTVV.

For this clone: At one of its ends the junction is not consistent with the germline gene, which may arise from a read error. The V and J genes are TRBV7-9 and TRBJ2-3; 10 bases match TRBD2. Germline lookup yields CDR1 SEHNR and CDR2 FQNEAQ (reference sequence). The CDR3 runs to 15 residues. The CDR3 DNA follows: TGTGCCAGCAGCTTATCTAGCGGGAGCATAGATACGCAGTATTTT. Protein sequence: CASSLSSGSIDTQYF.

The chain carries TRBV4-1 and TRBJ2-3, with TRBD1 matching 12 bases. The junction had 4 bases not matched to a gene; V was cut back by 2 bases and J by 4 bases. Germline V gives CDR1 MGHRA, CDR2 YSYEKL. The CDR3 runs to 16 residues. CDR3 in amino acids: CASSQTGTGGSDTQYF. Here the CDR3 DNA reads TGCGCCAGCAGCCAAACCGGGACAGGGGGCTCAGATACGCAGTATTTT.

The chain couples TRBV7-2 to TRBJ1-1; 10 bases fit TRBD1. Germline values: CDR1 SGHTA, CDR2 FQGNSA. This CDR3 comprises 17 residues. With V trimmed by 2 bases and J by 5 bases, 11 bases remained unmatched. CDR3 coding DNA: TGTGCCAGCAGCTTATCCCCAGGACAGGGGGGTCCGACTGAAGCTTTCTTT. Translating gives CASSLSPGQGGPTEAFF.

CDR3 amino acids: CASSRRDQPQHF. DNA of the CDR3: TGTGCCAGCAGCCGGAGGGATCAGCCCCAGCATTTT. The chain employs TRBV7-3 and TRBJ1-5; D call uncertain. Germline V gives CDR1 SGHTA, CDR2 FQGTGA. This CDR3 has 12 residues. V was clipped by 5 bases and J by 5 bases, with 7 bases between them.

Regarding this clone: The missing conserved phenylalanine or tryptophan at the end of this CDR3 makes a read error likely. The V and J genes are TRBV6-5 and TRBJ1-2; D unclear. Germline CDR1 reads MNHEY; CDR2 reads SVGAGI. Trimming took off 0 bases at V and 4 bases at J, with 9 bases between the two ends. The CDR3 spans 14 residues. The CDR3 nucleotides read TGTGCCAGCAGTTACTCGAGTTATAGCTATGGCTACACCCTC. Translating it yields CASSYSSYSYGYTL.

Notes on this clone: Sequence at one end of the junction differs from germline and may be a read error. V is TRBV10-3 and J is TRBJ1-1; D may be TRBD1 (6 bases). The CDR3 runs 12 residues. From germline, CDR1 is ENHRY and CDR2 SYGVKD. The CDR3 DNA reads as TGTGCCAGCAGTTTCGGGACACGTGAAGCTTTCTTT. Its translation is CASSFGTREAFF.

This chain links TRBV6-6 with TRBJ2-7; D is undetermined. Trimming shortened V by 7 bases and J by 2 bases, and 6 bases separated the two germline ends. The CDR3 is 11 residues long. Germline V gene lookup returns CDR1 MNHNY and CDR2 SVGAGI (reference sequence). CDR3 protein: CASTRTYEQYF. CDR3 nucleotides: TGTGCCAGCACCAGGACCTACGAGCAGTACTTC.